The entry below describes one T cell receptor beta chain. No antigen is known for it. Unrecorded immune exposure was likely among donors, who were nominally healthy when sampled. The PCR used 60 Vbeta and 13 Jbeta primers. The data were produced by immunoSEQ multiplex PCR, yet TCRdb's version contains in-frame clones alone and is incomplete. This table holds 150,000 to 200,000 clones, about 81% found once. This entry is derived from a study of cytomegalovirus exposure and HLA in healthy donors. On the study more broadly: The Caucasian-associated ancestry cluster contained 81% of the approximately 390 genotyped donors. General study findings and limits: Likely technical artifact: a cluster of highly shared sequence variants. A later analysis showed TCR association rates differing by HLA locus, peaking at DRB1 and lowest at HLA-C.

There are 14 residues in the CDR3. V shed 3 bases and J shed 3 bases, with 12 bases lying between them. Germline V gene data show CDR1 as SGHAT and CDR2 as FQNNGV. This receptor was identified in a woman in her 30s in good health and CMV-seronegative. The chain links TRBV11-2 to TRBJ2-7; D is perhaps TRBD2 (6 bases). Material: PBMCs. The CDR3: CASSFGTQSYEQYF. The CDR3 nucleotides read TGTGCCAGCAGCTTCGGGACTCAAAGCTACGAGCAGTACTTC.